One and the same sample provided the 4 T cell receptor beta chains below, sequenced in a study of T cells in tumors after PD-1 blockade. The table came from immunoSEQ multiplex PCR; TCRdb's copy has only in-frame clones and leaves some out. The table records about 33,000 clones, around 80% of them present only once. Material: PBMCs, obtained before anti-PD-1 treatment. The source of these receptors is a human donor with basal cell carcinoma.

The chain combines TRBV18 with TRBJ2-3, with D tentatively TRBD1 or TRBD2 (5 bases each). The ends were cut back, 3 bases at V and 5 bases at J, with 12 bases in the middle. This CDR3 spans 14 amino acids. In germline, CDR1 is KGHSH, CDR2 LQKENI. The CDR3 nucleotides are TGTGCCAGCTCACCGGCAGGGAGTAAAGATACGCAGTATTTT. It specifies CASSPAGSKDTQYF.

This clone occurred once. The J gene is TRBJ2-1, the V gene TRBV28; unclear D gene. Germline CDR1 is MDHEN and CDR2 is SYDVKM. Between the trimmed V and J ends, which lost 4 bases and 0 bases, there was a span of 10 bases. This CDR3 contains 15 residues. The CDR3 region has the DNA TGTGCCAGCAGTTCGTCCCCGAACTCCTACAATGAGCAGTTCTTC. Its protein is CASSSSPNSYNEQFF.

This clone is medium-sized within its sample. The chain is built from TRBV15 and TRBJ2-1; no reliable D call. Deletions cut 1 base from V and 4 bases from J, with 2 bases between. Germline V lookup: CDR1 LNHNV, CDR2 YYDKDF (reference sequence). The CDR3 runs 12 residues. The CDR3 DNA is TGTGCCACCAGCAGAGGTTACAATGAGCAGTTCTTC. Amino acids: CATSRGYNEQFF.

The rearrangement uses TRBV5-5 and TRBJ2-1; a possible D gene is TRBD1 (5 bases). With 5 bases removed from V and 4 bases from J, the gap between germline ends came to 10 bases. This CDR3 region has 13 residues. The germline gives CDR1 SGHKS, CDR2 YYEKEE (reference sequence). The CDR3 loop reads CASRLDSYNEQFF. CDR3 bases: TGTGCCAGCAGACTCGACAGTTACAATGAGCAGTTCTTC.